Listed below are T cell receptor beta chains from one sample, sequenced in a study of memory CD8 T cells in hepatitis C reinfection. Sequencing was performed with immunoSEQ multiplex PCR; in TCRdb, only in-frame clones are kept and a portion is missing. This table holds some 63 clones. Material: HCV tetramer-positive CD8+ T cells sorted from blood. These receptors came from a middle-aged man with hepatitis C virus infection. Both conserved end residues are part of each CDR3. Each record gives: J gene, clone size, V gene, D gene, CDR3 protein, CDR3 DNA. The D gene is left open where the match is weak. Where a row states a size, it is once, few, many or the class of an expanded clone; other rows omit it.

J: TRBJ2-7; size: few; V: TRBV10-3; D: TRBD1; CDR3: CAISESGQALITYEQYF; DNA: TGTGCCATCAGTGAGTCGGGACAGGCGTTAATTACCTACGAGCAGTACTTC
J: TRBJ2-7; size: -; V: TRBV7-2; D: TRBD2; CDR3: CASSFDSGGYEQYF; DNA: TGTGCCAGCAGCTTCGATAGCGGGGGCTACGAGCAGTACTTC
J: TRBJ2-7; size: -; V: TRBV4-3; D: TRBD1; CDR3: CASSFDRGGYEQYF; DNA: TGCGCCAGCAGCTTCGACAGGGGAGGCTACGAGCAGTACTTC
J: TRBJ2-3; size: -; V: TRBV7-2; D: TRBD1; CDR3: CASSLEGGADTQYF; DNA: TGTGCCAGCAGCTTAGAAGGGGGCGCAGATACGCAGTATTTT
J: TRBJ2-7; size: -; V: TRBV11-2; D: TRBD1; CDR3: CASSFDRGGYEQYF; DNA: TGTGCCAGCAGCTTTGACAGGGGTGGATACGAGCAGTACTTC
J: TRBJ2-3; size: -; V: TRBV10-2; D: TRBD2; CDR3: CASRGLAGSTDTQYF; DNA: TGCGCCAGCAGGGGACTAGCGGGATCCACAGATACGCAGTATTTT
J: TRBJ2-7; size: -; V: TRBV9; D: -; CDR3: CASSVLQSTYEQYF; DNA: TGTGCCAGCAGCGTACTACAGAGTACCTACGAGCAGTACTTC
J: TRBJ2-2; size: -; V: TRBV11-1; D: -; CDR3: CASSLVGVEYTGELFF; DNA: TGTGCCAGCAGCTTGGTCGGGGTGGAGTACACCGGGGAGCTGTTTTTT
J: TRBJ2-1; size: few; V: TRBV4-3; D: -; CDR3: CASSRARGSTEVREQFF; DNA: TGCGCCAGCAGCCGAGCGCGTGGGAGTACGGAAGTAAGGGAGCAGTTCTTC
J: TRBJ2-1; size: -; V: TRBV6-5; D: TRBD2; CDR3: CASSSGLALVFEQFF; DNA: TGTGCCAGCAGTTCCGGACTAGCCTTGGTTTTTGAGCAGTTCTTC
J: TRBJ2-1; size: -; V: TRBV29-1; D: TRBD2; CDR3: CSVEDWGLAGSSYNEQFF; DNA: TGCAGCGTTGAAGATTGGGGACTAGCGGGTAGTTCCTACAATGAGCAGTTCTTC
J: TRBJ2-2; size: -; V: TRBV6-1; D: -; CDR3: CASSEVWNTGELFF; DNA: TGTGCCAGCAGCGAGGTATGGAACACCGGGGAGCTGTTTTTT
J: TRBJ2-7; size: -; V: TRBV4-1; D: -; CDR3: CASSFDTGGYKQYF; DNA: TGCGCCAGCAGCTTTGACACGGGGGGCTACAAGCAGTACTTC
J: TRBJ2-7; size: -; V: TRBV5-6; D: TRBD1; CDR3: CASSEWTGITYEQYF; DNA: TGTGCCAGCAGCGAATGGACAGGTATAACCTACGAGCAGTACTTC
J: TRBJ2-7; size: -; V: TRBV28; D: -; CDR3: CASSFSAVSYEQYF; DNA: TGTGCCAGCAGTTTTTCGGCGGTCTCCTACGAGCAGTACTTC
J: TRBJ2-7; size: -; V: TRBV28; D: -; CDR3: CASSFSAVSYEQYF; DNA: TGTGCCAGCAGTTTTTCGGCGGTCTCCTACGAGCAGTACTTC
J: TRBJ2-7; size: -; V: TRBV5-6; D: TRBD2; CDR3: CASSLGLPGLAGAYEQYF; DNA: TGTGCCAGCAGCTTGGGACTCCCGGGGCTAGCGGGCGCCTACGAGCAGTACTTC
J: TRBJ2-5; size: -; V: TRBV4-1; D: -; CDR3: CASSFDTGGYKQYF; DNA: TGCGCCAGCAGCTTTGACACGGGGGGCTACAAGCAGTACTTC
J: TRBJ2-3; size: hyperexpanded; V: TRBV9; D: -; CDR3: CASSVSPDNTDTQYF; DNA: TGTGCCAGCAGCGTGAGCCCGGACAACACAGATACGCAGTATTTT
J: TRBJ1-1; size: hyperexpanded; V: TRBV19; D: -; CDR3: CASSIVGHLNTEAFF; DNA: TGTGCCAGTAGTATAGTAGGACACTTGAACACTGAAGCTTTCTTT
J: TRBJ2-7; size: hyperexpanded; V: TRBV5-1; D: -; CDR3: CASSLDASSASYEQYF; DNA: TGCGCCAGCAGCTTGGACGCCTCTAGCGCTTCCTACGAGCAGTACTTC
J: TRBJ2-1; size: hyperexpanded; V: TRBV13; D: -; CDR3: CASRLGASSYNEQFF; DNA: TGTGCCAGCCGCCTAGGGGCTAGCTCCTACAATGAGCAGTTCTTC
J: TRBJ2-7; size: few; V: TRBV5-6; D: TRBD1; CDR3: CASSPWTGVHYEQYF; DNA: TGTGCCAGCAGCCCGTGGACAGGGGTACACTACGAGCAGTACTTC